Listed here are 15 T cell receptor beta chains from one sample, sequenced in a study of OX40 agonist ivuxolimab in advanced cancers. TCRdb keeps only in-frame clones here, not all; method: immunoSEQ multiplex PCR. Of some 83,000 clones detected, approximately 84% appear once; the ten largest clones hold around 7.3%. The sequencing here drew on CD4+ or CD8+ T cells sorted from blood, taken in a trial of the OX40 agonist ivuxolimab. All receptors derive from an adult with an advanced solid tumor such as melanoma, head and neck, liver or kidney cancer.

The chain carries TRBV7-2 and TRBJ2-1; weak D call: TRBD2 (6 bases). CDR3 length equals 15 residues. The germline V gene encodes CDR1 SGHTA and CDR2 FQGNSA. Trimming removed 4 bases from V and 2 bases from J, with 12 bases in between. CDR3 bases: TGTGCCAGCAGCTCAACCGGGACTCCCTACAATGAGCAGTTCTTC. Its translation: CASSSTGTPYNEQFF.

The CDR3 DNA reads TGTGCCAGCTCACTAACCCGGACTGAAGCTTTCTTT. It codes for CASSLTRTEAFF. The chain recombines TRBV18 with TRBJ1-1, with D uncertain. Germline V gives CDR1 KGHSH, CDR2 LQKENI. The CDR3 totals 12 residues. The germline V and J ends were trimmed by 4 bases and 5 bases, with 8 bases remaining between them.

The rearrangement links TRBV27 to TRBJ2-7; a possible D gene is TRBD1 (5 bases). Trimming removed 8 bases from V and 3 bases from J, with 17 bases in between. Germline lookup yields CDR1 MNHEY and CDR2 SMNVEV (reference sequence). The CDR3 covers 14 residues. CDR3: CASSPRVRGYEQYF. In nucleotides, the CDR3 is TGTGCCAGCTCCCCCAGGGTTCGTGGCTACGAGCAGTACTTC.

The chain uses TRBV7-2 and TRBJ1-4, with D perhaps TRBD1 (5 bases). This CDR3 is built from 16 residues. Germline CDR1 reads SGHTA; CDR2 reads FQGNSA. Trimming left V 3 bases short and J 8 bases short, with 19 bases between. CDR3 in amino acids: CASSFGGTLKREKLFF. In nucleotides, the CDR3 is TGTGCCAGCAGCTTTGGAGGGACCCTGAAGAGGGAAAAACTGTTTTTT.

This clone was counted only a few times. The CDR3 reads CASSSYGNTIYF. The CDR3, as DNA: TGTGCCAGCAGCTCCTATGGAAACACCATATATTTT. The J gene is TRBJ1-3, the V gene TRBV2; unclear D gene. The CDR3 has 12 amino acids. CDR1 and CDR2 (germline): SNHLY, FYNNEI. V lost 6 bases and J lost 3, with 6 bases in between. Combining the CDR3 with reference TRBV2 and TRBJ1-3 gives the whole variable domain EPEVTQTPSHQVTQMGQEVILRCVPISNHLYFYWYRQILGQKVEFLVSFYNNEISEKSEIFDDQFSVERPDGSNFTLKIRSTKLEDSAMYFCASSSYGNTIYFGEGSWLTVV.

The gene calls are TRBV7-2 and TRBJ2-1, with TRBD2 matching 10 bases. Germline V gene lookup returns CDR1 SGHTA and CDR2 FQGNSA. This CDR3 comprises 14 residues. Unmatched junction bases numbered 7, after V lost 5 bases and J lost 9 bases. The CDR3 region is CASSPSGRAGEQFF. Here the CDR3 DNA reads TGTGCCAGCAGCCCGAGCGGGAGGGCCGGTGAGCAGTTCTTC.

The chain employs TRBV6-5 and TRBJ1-1; 10 bases are a match to TRBD1. Germline lookup yields CDR1 MNHEY and CDR2 SVGAGI. V shed 7 bases, J shed 10 bases, and the junction held 12 bases outside the gene matches. This CDR3 region has 14 residues. CDR3: CASTVRTGGPAAFF. Here the CDR3 DNA reads TGTGCCAGCACCGTCCGGACAGGGGGTCCTGCAGCTTTCTTT.

The chain employs TRBV5-8 and TRBJ2-1; 7 nucleotides align to TRBD2. Trimming took 0 bases from V and 4 from J; bases not matched to a gene: 4. Per the germline V gene, CDR1 is SGHTS and CDR2 is YDEGEE. The CDR3 covers 15 residues. The CDR3 DNA is TGTGCCAGCAGCTTGGAGGCTAGCGGATACAATGAGCAGTTCTTC. Translation gives CASSLEASGYNEQFF.

The J gene is TRBJ2-2, the V gene TRBV4-1; the D is unclear. In germline, CDR1 is MGHRA, CDR2 YSYEKL. The V gene lost 2 bases and the J gene lost 5 bases, with 6 bases spanning the gap. The length of the CDR3 is 13 residues. The CDR3 DNA is TGCGCCAGCAGCCAAATTTTAACCGGGGAGCTGTTTTTT. This sequence encodes CASSQILTGELFF.

In this sample, this clone turned up once. V and J are TRBV18 and TRBJ1-4; possible D gene TRBD1, 5 bases. Germline assignment: CDR1 KGHSH and CDR2 LQKENI. The V gene lost 4 bases and the J gene lost 0 bases, with 12 bases spanning the gap. This CDR3 contains 16 residues. DNA for the CDR3: TGTGCCAGCTCACTTAACAGGCCTGCAACTAATGAAAAACTGTTTTTT. It is translated as CASSLNRPATNEKLFF.

The genes are TRBV6-1 and TRBJ2-3; TRBD2 matches 10 bases. J gave up 5 bases and V 4 bases, and 12 bases lay outside the gene matches. In germline, CDR1 is MNHNS, CDR2 SASEGT. This CDR3 spans 17 amino acids. The CDR3 bases are TGTGCCAGCAGTGTGGGTAGCGGGAGGAGGGTGGGAGATACGCAGTATTTT. The encoded protein is CASSVGSGRRVGDTQYF.

This chain joins TRBV10-3 and TRBJ2-7, with 10 bases aligning to TRBD2. In germline, CDR1 is ENHRY, CDR2 SYGVKD. With V trimmed by 5 bases and J by 1 base, 5 bases remained unmatched. CDR3 length: 15 amino acids. CDR3 in DNA: TGTGCCATCAGTCCACGAGCGGGAGGGTCCTACGAGCAGTACTTC. Protein: CAISPRAGGSYEQYF.

V is TRBV6-1 and J is TRBJ1-6; D is possibly TRBD1 (5 bases). Trimming removed 2 bases from V and 7 bases from J, with 12 bases in between. This CDR3 has 15 amino acids. The germline CDR1 and CDR2 sequences are MNHNS and SASEGT. Written as DNA, the CDR3 is TGTGCCAGCAGTGAACAGGGCCTCATGAATTCACCCCTCCACTTT. Protein: CASSEQGLMNSPLHF.

This clone was seen a few times. CDR3 sequence (DNA): TGTGCCAGCAGTGAACAGGGGCGGGGAGAGCCCCAGCATTTT. Protein product: CASSEQGRGEPQHF. V usage is TRBV6-1 and J usage is TRBJ1-5, with D possibly matching TRBD1 (6 bases). CDR3 length equals 14 residues. Per germline, CDR1 MNHNS and CDR2 SASEGT. The germline V and J ends were trimmed by 2 bases and 8 bases, with 13 bases remaining between them.

The genes are TRBV2 and TRBJ1-6; 9 nucleotides match TRBD1. This CDR3 has 15 residues. From germline, CDR1 is SNHLY and CDR2 FYNNEI. J was trimmed by 10 bases and V by 6 bases; bases with no gene match: 10. Written as DNA, the CDR3 is TGTGCCAGCAGGGTACAGGGGGCAAGTTCCTCACCCCTCCACTTT. This sequence encodes CASRVQGASSSPLHF.